Here is one T cell receptor beta chain with its context. What it recognizes is unknown. In TCRdb, the RT-PCR reads were re-called with MiXCR into one record per CDR3 protein. Of some 500,000 distinct CDR3 sequences listed, 25% are singletons. This sample was taken from a study of response to subunit inactivated influenza vaccine. The germline V and J ends were trimmed by 7 bases and 2 bases, with 11 bases remaining between them. Germline V gene data show CDR1 as SEHNR and CDR2 as FQNEAQ (reference sequence). This CDR3 spans 13 amino acids. Points from the study as a whole: Authors suggested each seasonal flu vaccination may recruit only limited numbers of new T cells.

The chain combines TRBV7-9 with TRBJ2-5; D is possibly TRBD2 (5 bases). This clonotype was sampled from a man between 45 and 60 years old who received an inactivated influenza vaccine. The source was CD4+ T cells sorted from PBMCs, collected 5 to 6 days after vaccination. CDR3 coding DNA: TGTGCCAGCACCACGGCGGGTCAAGAGACCCAGTACTTC. Translating gives CASTTAGQETQYF. Using reference TRBV7-9 and TRBJ2-5 for the parts outside the CDR3, the full variable domain is DTGVSQNPRHKITKRGQNVTFRCDPISEHNRLYWYRQTLGQGPEFLTYFQNEAQLEKSRLLSDRFSAERPKGSFSTLEIQRTEQGDSAMYLCASTTAGQETQYFGPGTRLLVL.